Listed below are T cell receptor beta chains from one sample, sequenced in a study of shared clonotypes between healthy human individuals. Sequencing used immunoSEQ multiplex PCR; TCRdb keeps in-frame clones, though not all of them. This table has under 700,000 clones, approximately 95% appearing once. Input material: naive CD8+ T cells sorted from blood. These receptors were taken from a woman aged 25 to 39 in good health. The CDR3 runs from the conserved cysteine through the conserved F or W. D genes are given only for firm matches. Clone size is shown for a subset of rows, as once, few, many or a class of expanded clone.

clone_size,d_call,j_call,v_call,cdr3_aa,cdr3_nt
-,-,TRBJ2-7,TRBV19,CASSIVDELGSYEQYF,TGTGCCAGTAGTATCGTAGATGAACTGGGCTCCTACGAGCAGTACTTC
-,-,TRBJ2-7,TRBV4-1,CASSQDSKGHSYEQYF,TGCGCCAGCAGCCAAGATAGCAAGGGACATAGCTACGAGCAGTACTTC
-,TRBD1,TRBJ2-3,TRBV12-5,CASGFSLGQGTLTDTQYF,TGTGCTAGTGGTTTCTCCCTGGGACAGGGAACCTTAACAGATACGCAGTATTTT
-,TRBD2,TRBJ2-1,TRBV27,CASSFSLAGYNEQFF,TGTGCCAGCAGTTTTTCTCTAGCGGGTTACAATGAGCAGTTCTTC
-,TRBD2,TRBJ2-3,TRBV7-8,CASSLNRVAGVNTDTQYF,TGTGCCAGCAGCTTAAATAGAGTAGCGGGGGTAAACACAGATACGCAGTATTTT
-,-,TRBJ2-7,TRBV28,CATSPAYEQYF,TGTGCCACATCCCCCGCTTACGAGCAGTACTTC
once,TRBD2,TRBJ2-1,TRBV19,CASVSGSYYNEQFF,TGTGCCAGTGTTAGCGGGAGTTATTACAATGAGCAGTTCTTC
once,TRBD2,TRBJ2-7,TRBV28,CASTQPGLNYEQYF,TGTGCCAGCACCCAACCGGGACTAAACTACGAGCAGTACTTC
-,-,TRBJ2-7,TRBV2,CASSDEEQYF,TGTGCCAGCAGTGATGAGGAGCAGTACTTC
once,-,TRBJ1-3,TRBV28,CASNVGPRGNTIYF,TGTGCCAGCAATGTCGGGCCAAGGGGAAACACCATATATTTT